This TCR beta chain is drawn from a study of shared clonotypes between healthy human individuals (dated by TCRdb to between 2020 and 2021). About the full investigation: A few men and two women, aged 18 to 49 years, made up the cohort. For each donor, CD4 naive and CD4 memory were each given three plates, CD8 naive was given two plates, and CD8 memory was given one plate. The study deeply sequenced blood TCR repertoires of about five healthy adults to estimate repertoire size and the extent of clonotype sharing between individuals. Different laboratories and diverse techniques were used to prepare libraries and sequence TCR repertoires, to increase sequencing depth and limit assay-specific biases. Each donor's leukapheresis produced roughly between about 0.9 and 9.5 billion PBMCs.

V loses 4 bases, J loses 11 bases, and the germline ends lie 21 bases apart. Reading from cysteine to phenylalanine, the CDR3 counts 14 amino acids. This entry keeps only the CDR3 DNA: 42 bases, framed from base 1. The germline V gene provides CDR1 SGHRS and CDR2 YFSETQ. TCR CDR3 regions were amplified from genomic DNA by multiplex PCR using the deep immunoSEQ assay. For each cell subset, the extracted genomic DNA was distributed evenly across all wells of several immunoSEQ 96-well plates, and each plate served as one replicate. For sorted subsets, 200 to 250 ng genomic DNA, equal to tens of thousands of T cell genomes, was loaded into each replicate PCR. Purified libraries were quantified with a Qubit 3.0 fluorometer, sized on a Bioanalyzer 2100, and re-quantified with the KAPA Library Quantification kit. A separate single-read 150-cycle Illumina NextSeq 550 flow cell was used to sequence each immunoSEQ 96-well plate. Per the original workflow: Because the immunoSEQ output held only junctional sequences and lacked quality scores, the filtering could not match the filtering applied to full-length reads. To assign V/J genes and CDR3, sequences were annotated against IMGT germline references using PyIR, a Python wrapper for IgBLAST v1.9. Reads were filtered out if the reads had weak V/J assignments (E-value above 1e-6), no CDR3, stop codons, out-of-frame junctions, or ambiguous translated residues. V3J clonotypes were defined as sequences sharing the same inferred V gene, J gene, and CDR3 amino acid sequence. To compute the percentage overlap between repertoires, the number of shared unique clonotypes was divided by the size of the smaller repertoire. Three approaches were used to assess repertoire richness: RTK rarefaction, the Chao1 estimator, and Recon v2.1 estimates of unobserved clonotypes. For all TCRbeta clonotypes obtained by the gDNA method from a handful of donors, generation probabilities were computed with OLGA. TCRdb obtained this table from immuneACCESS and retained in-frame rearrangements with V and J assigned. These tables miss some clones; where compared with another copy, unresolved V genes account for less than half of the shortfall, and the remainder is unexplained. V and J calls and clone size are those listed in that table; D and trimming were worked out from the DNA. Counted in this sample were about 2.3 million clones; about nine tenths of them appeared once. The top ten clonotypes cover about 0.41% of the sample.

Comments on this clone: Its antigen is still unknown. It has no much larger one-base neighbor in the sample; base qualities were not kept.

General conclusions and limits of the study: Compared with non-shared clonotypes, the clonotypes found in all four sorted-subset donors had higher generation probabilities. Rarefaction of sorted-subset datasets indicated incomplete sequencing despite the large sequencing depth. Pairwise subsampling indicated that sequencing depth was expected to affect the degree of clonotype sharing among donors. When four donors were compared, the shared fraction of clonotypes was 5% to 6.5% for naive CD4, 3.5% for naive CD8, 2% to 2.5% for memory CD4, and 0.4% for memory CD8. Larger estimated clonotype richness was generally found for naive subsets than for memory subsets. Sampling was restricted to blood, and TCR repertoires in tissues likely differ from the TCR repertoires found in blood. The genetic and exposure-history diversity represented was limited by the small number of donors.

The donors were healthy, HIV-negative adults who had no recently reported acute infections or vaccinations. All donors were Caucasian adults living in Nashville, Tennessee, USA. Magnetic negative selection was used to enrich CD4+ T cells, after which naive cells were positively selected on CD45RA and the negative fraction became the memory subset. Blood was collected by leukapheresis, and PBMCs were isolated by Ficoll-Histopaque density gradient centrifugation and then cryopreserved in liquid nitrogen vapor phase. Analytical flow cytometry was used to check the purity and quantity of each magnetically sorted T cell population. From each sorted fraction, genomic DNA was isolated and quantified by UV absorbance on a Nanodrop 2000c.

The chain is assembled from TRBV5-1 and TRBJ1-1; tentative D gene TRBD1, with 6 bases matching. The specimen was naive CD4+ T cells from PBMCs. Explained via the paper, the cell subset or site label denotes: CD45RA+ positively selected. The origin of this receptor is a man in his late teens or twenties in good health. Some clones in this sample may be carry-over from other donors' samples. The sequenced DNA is TGCGCCAGCAGCGTGGGGACACCGAAACTCGCGGCTTTCTTT. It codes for CASSVGTPKLAAFF.